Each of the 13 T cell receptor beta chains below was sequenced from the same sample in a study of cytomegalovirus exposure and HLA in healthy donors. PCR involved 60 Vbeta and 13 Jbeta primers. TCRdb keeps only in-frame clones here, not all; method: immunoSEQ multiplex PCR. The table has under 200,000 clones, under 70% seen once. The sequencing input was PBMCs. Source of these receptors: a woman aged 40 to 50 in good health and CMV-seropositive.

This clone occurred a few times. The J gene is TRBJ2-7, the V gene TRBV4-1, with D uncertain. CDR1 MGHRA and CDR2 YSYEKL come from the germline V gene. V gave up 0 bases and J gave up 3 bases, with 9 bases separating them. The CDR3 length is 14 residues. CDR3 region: CASSQEPRFYEQYF. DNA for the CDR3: TGCGCCAGCAGCCAAGAACCGAGATTCTACGAGCAGTACTTC.

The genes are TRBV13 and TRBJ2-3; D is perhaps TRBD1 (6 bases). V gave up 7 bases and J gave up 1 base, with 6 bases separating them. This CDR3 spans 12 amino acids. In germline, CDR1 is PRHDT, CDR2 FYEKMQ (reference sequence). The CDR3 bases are TGTGCCAGCAACAGGGGCACAGATACGCAGTATTTT. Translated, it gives CASNRGTDTQYF.

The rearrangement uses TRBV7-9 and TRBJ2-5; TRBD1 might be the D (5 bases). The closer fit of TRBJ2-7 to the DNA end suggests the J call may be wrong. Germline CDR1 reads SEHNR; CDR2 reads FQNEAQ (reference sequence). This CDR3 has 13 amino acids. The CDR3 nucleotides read TGTGCCAGCAGCCCCCCCAGGGCCTACGAGCAGTACTTC. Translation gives CASSPPRAYEQYF.

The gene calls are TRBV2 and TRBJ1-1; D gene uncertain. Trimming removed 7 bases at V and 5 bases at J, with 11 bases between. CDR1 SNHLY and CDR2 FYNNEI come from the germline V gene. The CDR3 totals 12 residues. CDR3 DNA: TGTGCCAGCAAATCCGGAGGGACTGAAGCTTTCTTT. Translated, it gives CASKSGGTEAFF.

The CDR3 is CASASQGTRYNEQFF. The DNA for the CDR3 is TGCGCCAGCGCATCGCAGGGGACTAGGTACAATGAGCAGTTCTTC. The J gene is TRBJ2-1, the V gene TRBV5-1; 8 bases line up with TRBD2. Germline trimming cut 7 bases from V and 4 bases from J; bases unmatched to any gene: 10. The germline V gene encodes CDR1 SGHRS and CDR2 YFSETQ. This CDR3 is built from 15 residues.

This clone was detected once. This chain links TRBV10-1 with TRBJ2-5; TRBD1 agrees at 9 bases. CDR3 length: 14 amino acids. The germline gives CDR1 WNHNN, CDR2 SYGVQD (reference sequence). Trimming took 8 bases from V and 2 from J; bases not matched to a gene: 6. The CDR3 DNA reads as TGCGCCAGCGGGGGACAGGGTATTCAAGAGACCCAGTACTTC. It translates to CASGGQGIQETQYF.

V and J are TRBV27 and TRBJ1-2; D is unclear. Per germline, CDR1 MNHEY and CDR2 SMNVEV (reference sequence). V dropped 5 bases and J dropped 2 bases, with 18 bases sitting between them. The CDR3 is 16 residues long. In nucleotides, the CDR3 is TGTGCCAGCAGTCCCCCCGGAAGAGACGGGAACTATGGCTACACCTTC. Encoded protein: CASSPPGRDGNYGYTF.

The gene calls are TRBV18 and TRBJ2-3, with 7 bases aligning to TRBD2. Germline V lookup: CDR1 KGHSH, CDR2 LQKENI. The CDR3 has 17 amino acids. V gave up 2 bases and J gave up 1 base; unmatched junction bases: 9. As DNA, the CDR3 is TGTGCCAGCTCACCATTGGTAGCGGGTACAGGCACAGATACGCAGTATTTT. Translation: CASSPLVAGTGTDTQYF.

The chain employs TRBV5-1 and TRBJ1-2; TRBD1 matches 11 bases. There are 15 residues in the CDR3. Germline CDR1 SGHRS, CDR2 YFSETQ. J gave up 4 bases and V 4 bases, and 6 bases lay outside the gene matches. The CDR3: CASSVGTGGRYGYTF. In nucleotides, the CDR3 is TGCGCCAGCAGCGTCGGGACAGGGGGTCGCTATGGCTACACCTTC.

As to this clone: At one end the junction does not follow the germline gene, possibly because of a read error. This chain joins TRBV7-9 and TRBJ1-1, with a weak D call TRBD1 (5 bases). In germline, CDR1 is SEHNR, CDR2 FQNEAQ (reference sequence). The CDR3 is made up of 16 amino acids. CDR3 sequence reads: CSSSLGAARPNTEAFF. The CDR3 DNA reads TGTTCCAGCAGCTTAGGGGCAGCACGGCCTAACACTGAAGCTTTCTTT. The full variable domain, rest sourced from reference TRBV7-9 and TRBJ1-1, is DTGVSQNPRHKITKRGQNVTFRCDPISEHNRLYWYRQTLGQGPEFLTYFQNEAQLEKSRLLSDRFSAERPKGSFSTLEIQRTEQGDSAMYLCSSSLGAARPNTEAFFGQGTRLTVV.

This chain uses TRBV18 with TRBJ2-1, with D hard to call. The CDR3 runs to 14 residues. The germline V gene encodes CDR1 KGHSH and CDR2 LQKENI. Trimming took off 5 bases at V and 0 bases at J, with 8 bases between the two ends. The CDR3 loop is CASSGRSSYNEQFF. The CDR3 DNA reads TGTGCCAGCTCAGGTAGGAGCTCCTACAATGAGCAGTTCTTC.

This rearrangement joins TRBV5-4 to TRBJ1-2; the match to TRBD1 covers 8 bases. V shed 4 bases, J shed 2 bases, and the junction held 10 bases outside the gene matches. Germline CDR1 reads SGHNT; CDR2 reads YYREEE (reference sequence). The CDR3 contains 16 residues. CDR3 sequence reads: CASSQGAGSENYGYTF. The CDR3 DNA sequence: TGTGCCAGCAGCCAGGGGGCAGGGAGTGAGAACTATGGCTACACCTTC.

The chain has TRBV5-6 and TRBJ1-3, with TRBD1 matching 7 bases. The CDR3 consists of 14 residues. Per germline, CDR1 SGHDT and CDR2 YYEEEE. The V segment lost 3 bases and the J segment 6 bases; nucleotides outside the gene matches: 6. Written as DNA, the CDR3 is TGTGCCAGCAGCTATGTACAGGGGAAAAACACCATATATTTT. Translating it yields CASSYVQGKNTIYF.